One sample yielded the 31 T cell receptor beta chains listed below, sequenced in a study of blood T cell repertoires in COVID-19. Assay: immunoSEQ multiplex PCR; the TCRdb copy retains only in-frame clones and omits some. The sample contains 250,000 to 350,000 clones, roughly 82% of which appear only once. The sequenced sample was peripheral blood. The receptors were gathered from a woman aged 50 to 60 with acute or convalescent COVID-19.

The genes are TRBV6-1 and TRBJ2-1; a possible D gene is TRBD2 (6 bases). The germline V gene has CDR1 MNHNS and CDR2 SASEGT. The CDR3 spans 17 residues. V lost 3 bases and J lost 0, with 15 bases in between. The CDR3 bases are TGTGCCAGCAGTGAGGAGGCGGGGCCCAGCTCCTACAATGAGCAGTTCTTC. Residues: CASSEEAGPSSYNEQFF.

The rearrangement joins TRBV30 to TRBJ2-3; the match to TRBD2 covers 11 bases. The germline CDR1 and CDR2 sequences are GTSNPN and SVGIG (reference sequence). This CDR3 region has 15 residues. Germline trimming cut 3 bases from V and 3 bases from J; bases unmatched to any gene: 5. This chain's CDR3 is CAWSLTSGKTDTQYF. CDR3 in DNA: TGTGCCTGGAGCTTGACTAGCGGGAAAACAGATACGCAGTATTTT.

This CDR3 reads CARGRASSPLHF. The DNA of the CDR3 is TGTGCCCGGGGGCGAGCGTCTTCACCCCTCCACTTT. The chain carries TRBV30 and TRBJ1-6, with D tentatively TRBD1 (6 bases). This CDR3 is built from 12 residues. V lost 8 bases and J lost 9, with 14 bases in between. Germline CDR1 reads GTSNPN; CDR2 reads SVGIG (reference sequence).

There are a few counts of this clone. The rearrangement uses TRBV28 and TRBJ2-7; D ambiguous. The CDR3 runs 14 residues. V was trimmed by 3 bases and J by 2 bases, leaving 11 bases between them. CDR1 is MDHEN and CDR2 is SYDVKM in the germline V gene. The CDR3 coding sequence is TGTGCCAGCAGTTTCGTAGCTGAAACCTACGAGCAGTACTTC. Residues: CASSFVAETYEQYF.

The chain carries TRBV12-3 or TRBV12-4 and TRBJ2-1, with D perhaps matching TRBD2 (6 bases). This CDR3 spans 12 amino acids. Trimming removed 6 bases from V and 10 bases from J, with 13 bases in between. The CDR3 protein is CASSPGAGEQFF. CDR3 sequence (DNA): TGTGCCAGCAGCCCGGGAGCAGGAGAGCAGTTCTTC.

This rearrangement joins TRBV28 to TRBJ1-1; possibly TRBD1 for D (5 bases). CDR1 and CDR2 from the germline V gene are MDHEN and SYDVKM. The CDR3 runs to 15 residues. V was pared by 2 bases and J by 0 bases, with 10 bases between. The CDR3 sequence: CASSLGGVVNTEAFF. In DNA form, the CDR3 reads TGTGCCAGCAGTTTAGGAGGGGTCGTGAACACTGAAGCTTTCTTT.

A few counts support this clone. V is TRBV27 and J is TRBJ1-2, with D tentatively TRBD1 (5 bases). The length of the CDR3 is 14 residues. The V gene's germline CDR1 is MNHEY and CDR2 SMNVEV (reference sequence). Trimming stripped 2 bases from V and 3 bases from J, with 10 bases between. The DNA for the CDR3 is TGTGCCAGCAGTTTAGGAGGGACCTACTATGGCTACACCTTC. As protein: CASSLGGTYYGYTF.

The table lists this clone with a count of one. This chain joins TRBV27 and TRBJ2-7, with D possibly TRBD1 on 5 matching bases. The V gene's germline CDR1 is MNHEY and CDR2 SMNVEV (reference sequence). The CDR3 runs 13 residues. Between the trimmed V and J ends, which lost 4 bases and 5 bases, there was a span of 12 bases. Here the CDR3 reads CASSSQGIHEQYF. DNA of the CDR3: TGTGCCAGCAGTTCGCAGGGAATCCACGAGCAGTACTTC.

The rearrangement links TRBV7-3 to TRBJ2-1; D is uncertain. V lost 0 bases and J lost 0, with 6 bases in between. The germline V gene encodes CDR1 SGHTA and CDR2 FQGTGA. The CDR3 is made up of 15 amino acids. Here the CDR3 DNA reads TGTGCCAGCAGCTTAACGGCGGACTCCTACAATGAGCAGTTCTTC. Translated: CASSLTADSYNEQFF.

The rearrangement uses TRBV6-5 and TRBJ1-4; 9 nucleotides match TRBD1. V gave up 5 bases and J gave up 5 bases; unmatched junction bases: 3. CDR3 length equals 14 residues. Germline V gene sequence: CDR1 MNHEY, CDR2 SVGAGI. CDR3 in DNA: TGTGCCAGCAGTACGGACAGGGGAAATGAAAAACTGTTTTTT. It specifies CASSTDRGNEKLFF.

The chain uses TRBV5-1 and TRBJ2-1; 8 positions agree with TRBD2. Germline V gives CDR1 SGHRS, CDR2 YFSETQ. The CDR3 has 15 residues. V was pared by 5 bases and J by 3 bases, with 7 bases of the junction left unmatched. The CDR3: CASRVLAGIYNEQFF. In DNA form, the CDR3 reads TGCGCCAGCAGGGTATTAGCGGGGATCTACAATGAGCAGTTCTTC.

This chain uses TRBV6-5 with TRBJ2-1; the match to TRBD1 covers 8 bases. Germline loops: CDR1 MNHEY, CDR2 SVGAGI. The ends lost 6 bases at V and 9 bases at J; junction bases unmatched: 7. The CDR3 spans 13 residues. The chain's CDR3 is CASRNDRGGEQFF. CDR3 bases: TGTGCCAGCAGAAATGACAGGGGCGGTGAGCAGTTCTTC.

The chain employs TRBV9 and TRBJ2-3; 7 nucleotides line up with TRBD1. V trimming: 1 base; J trimming: 6 bases; junction bases outside the gene matches: 5. Germline-derived CDR1 and CDR2 are SGDLS and YYNGEE. CDR3 length equals 14 residues. In DNA form, the CDR3 reads TGTGCCAGCAGCGTACGACAGGGCCCGGATACGCAGTATTTT. The encoded protein is CASSVRQGPDTQYF.

This chain joins TRBV19 and TRBJ1-5; 10 nucleotides align to TRBD1. V shed 5 bases and J 0 bases; nucleotides not matched to a gene: 7. Germline V CDR1 and CDR2: LNHDA, SQIVND (reference sequence). CDR3 length: 17 residues. CDR3 loop: CASSLRRTGGSNQPQHF. CDR3 sequence (DNA): TGTGCCAGTAGTCTCCGTAGGACAGGGGGTAGCAATCAGCCCCAGCATTTT.

The rearrangement joins TRBV11-2 to TRBJ2-5; D gene unclear. Deletions cut 4 bases from V and 5 bases from J, with 14 bases between. Germline assignment: CDR1 SGHAT and CDR2 FQNNGV. The CDR3 has 14 amino acids. The CDR3 bases are TGTGCCAGCAGCTCACCCGCATTCCGGGAGACCCAGTACTTC. Its protein is CASSSPAFRETQYF.

A word on this clone: Other DNA sequences in the sample encode the same CDR3. This chain joins TRBV19 and TRBJ1-1, with D possibly TRBD1 on 6 matching bases. V lost 6 bases and J lost 5, with 13 bases in between. The germline CDR1 and CDR2 sequences are LNHDA and SQIVND (reference sequence). The CDR3 extends over 13 amino acids. This chain's CDR3 is CASRETGGTEAFF. CDR3 sequence (DNA): TGTGCCAGTAGGGAGACAGGCGGGACTGAAGCTTTCTTT.

The rearrangement links TRBV7-2 to TRBJ1-2; perhaps TRBD1 as D (5 bases). The CDR3 has 16 amino acids. The V end lost 5 bases, the J end lost 8 bases, and 24 bases lay between the germline ends. Germline CDR1 is SGHTA and CDR2 is FQGNSA. CDR3 loop: CASSPLDTSLWGGYTF. The CDR3 DNA sequence: TGTGCCAGCAGCCCTCTGGACACCTCCCTCTGGGGCGGCTACACCTTC.

CDR3 region: CASSQVHVDTGGVWEKLFF. In DNA form, the CDR3 reads TGTGCCAGCAGCCAAGTCCATGTCGATACAGGGGGCGTTTGGGAAAAACTGTTTTTT. The chain recombines TRBV3-1 (or the pseudogene TRBV3-2) with TRBJ1-4; 9 positions match TRBD1. CDR3 length: 19 amino acids. V was clipped by 1 base and J by 8 bases; unmatched bases: 17. Germline V gene sequence: CDR1 LGHDT, CDR2 YNNKEL (reference sequence).

The rearrangement uses TRBV2 and TRBJ2-1; D is unresolved. The CDR3 covers 11 residues. Deletions cut 1 base from V and 10 bases from J, with 5 bases between. CDR1 SNHLY and CDR2 FYNNEI come from the germline V gene. CDR3 coding DNA: TGTGCCAGCAGTGAAGAAGCCGAGCAGTTCTTC. Its protein is CASSEEAEQFF.

The V gene is TRBV7-2, the J gene TRBJ2-7; possible D gene TRBD1, 6 bases. The CDR3 covers 14 residues. V lost 1 base to trimming and J lost 3 bases, with 10 bases between them. Germline V gene data show CDR1 as SGHTA and CDR2 as FQGNSA. The CDR3 loop is CASSLVYRVYEQYF. The CDR3 DNA reads as TGTGCCAGCAGCTTAGTTTACAGGGTCTACGAGCAGTACTTC.

This chain joins TRBV28 and TRBJ2-3, with 15 bases aligning to TRBD2. The CDR3 spans 16 residues. The V and J ends lost 6 bases and 3 bases, in that order; junction bases with no gene match: 4. CDR1 MDHEN and CDR2 SYDVKM come from the germline V gene. The CDR3 region is CASSHGLAGGTDTQYF. CDR3 nucleotides: TGTGCCAGCAGCCATGGACTAGCGGGAGGGACAGATACGCAGTATTTT.

The chain employs TRBV4-1 and TRBJ2-4, with TRBD2 identical over 10 bases. Germline assignment: CDR1 MGHRA and CDR2 YSYEKL. With V trimmed by 4 bases and J by 8 bases, 11 bases remained unmatched. The CDR3 extends over 16 amino acids. As DNA, the CDR3 is TGCGCCAGCAGCCCTTTTCTAGCGGGGGCGGGGGACATTCAGTACTTC. This codes for CASSPFLAGAGDIQYF.

This clone was recorded only once. This rearrangement joins TRBV7-9 to TRBJ1-1; D perhaps matches TRBD1 (6 bases). Trimming removed 5 bases from V and 9 bases from J, with 16 bases in between. The CDR3 is made up of 13 amino acids. The germline gives CDR1 SEHNR, CDR2 FQNEAQ (reference sequence). CDR3 residues: CASSGQDSSKAFF. The CDR3 DNA reads as TGTGCCAGCAGCGGGCAGGACAGTTCTAAAGCTTTCTTT. Together with reference TRBV7-9 and TRBJ1-1, the CDR3 gives the full variable domain: DTGVSQNPRHKITKRGQNVTFRCDPISEHNRLYWYRQTLGQGPEFLTYFQNEAQLEKSRLLSDRFSAERPKGSFSTLEIQRTEQGDSAMYLCASSGQDSSKAFFGQGTRLTVV.

This chain uses TRBV27 with TRBJ2-1; 8 nucleotides match TRBD2. The CDR3 consists of 15 residues. V shed 7 bases and J 4 bases; nucleotides not matched to a gene: 9. The V gene's germline CDR1 is MNHEY and CDR2 SMNVEV (reference sequence). The CDR3: CASTRKGLAYNEQFF. CDR3 coding DNA: TGTGCCAGCACCAGAAAAGGACTAGCTTACAATGAGCAGTTCTTC.

The chain recombines TRBV5-1 with TRBJ1-1; 8 bases are a match to TRBD1. Germline loops: CDR1 SGHRS, CDR2 YFSETQ. Trimming at V came to 3 bases and at J to 0 bases, leaving 10 bases not matched to a gene. This CDR3 has 17 amino acids. CDR3 loop: CASSSNSRDRLNTEAFF. DNA for the CDR3: TGCGCCAGCAGCTCAAACTCCCGGGACAGGTTGAACACTGAAGCTTTCTTT.

The rearrangement joins TRBV14 to TRBJ1-4; D is uncertain. The CDR3 consists of 13 residues. Trimming pared 1 base from V and 8 bases from J, leaving 8 bases between. Germline V gene data show CDR1 as SGHDN and CDR2 as FVKESK. The CDR3 loop is CASSQAGREKLFF. In DNA, the CDR3 is TGTGCCAGCAGCCAAGCTGGGAGGGAAAAACTGTTTTTT.

Remarks on this clone: This sample also contains other DNA sequences that code for the same CDR3. The chain employs TRBV3-1 (or the pseudogene TRBV3-2) and TRBJ2-1; TRBD2 agrees at 14 bases. V gave up 4 bases and J gave up 7 bases; unmatched junction bases: 0. The CDR3 has 14 residues. Germline values: CDR1 LGHDT, CDR2 YNNKEL (reference sequence). The CDR3 DNA is TGTGCCAGCAGCCGGACTAGCGGGAGGAATGAGCAGTTCTTC. Its translation: CASSRTSGRNEQFF.

Details on this clone: Within the sample, other DNA sequences also encode this same CDR3. The V and J genes are TRBV7-2 and TRBJ2-3, with D perhaps TRBD2 (5 bases). There are 14 residues in the CDR3. V was clipped by 5 bases and J by 0 bases, with 9 bases between them. Germline assignment: CDR1 SGHTA and CDR2 FQGNSA. The CDR3 DNA follows: TGTGCCAGCAGCACCAGGACTAGCACAGATACGCAGTATTTT. Residues: CASSTRTSTDTQYF.

This chain connects TRBV12-3 or TRBV12-4 to TRBJ1-1; the match to TRBD1 covers 7 bases. The CDR3 has 13 residues. V was pared by 6 bases and J by 4 bases, with 5 bases of the junction left unmatched. CDR3 sequence reads: CASSRTGVTEAFF. The CDR3 coding sequence is TGTGCCAGCAGCCGAACAGGGGTCACTGAAGCTTTCTTT.

The V gene is TRBV2, the J gene TRBJ2-4; unclear D gene. V was clipped by 4 bases and J by 0 bases, with 7 bases between them. Germline CDR1 is SNHLY and CDR2 is FYNNEI. The CDR3 runs to 14 residues. For the CDR3, the DNA is TGTGCCAGCAGTGCCACAGAAGCCAAAAACATTCAGTACTTC. It translates to CASSATEAKNIQYF.

V usage is TRBV5-1 and J usage is TRBJ2-3; TRBD2 aligns across 8 bases. The CDR3 runs to 15 residues. V lost 0 bases and J lost 4; bases outside the gene matches: 4. Germline lookup yields CDR1 SGHRS and CDR2 YFSETQ. CDR3 in amino acids: CASSLAGGGADTQYF. CDR3 in DNA: TGCGCCAGCAGCTTGGCCGGGGGGGGCGCAGATACGCAGTATTTT.